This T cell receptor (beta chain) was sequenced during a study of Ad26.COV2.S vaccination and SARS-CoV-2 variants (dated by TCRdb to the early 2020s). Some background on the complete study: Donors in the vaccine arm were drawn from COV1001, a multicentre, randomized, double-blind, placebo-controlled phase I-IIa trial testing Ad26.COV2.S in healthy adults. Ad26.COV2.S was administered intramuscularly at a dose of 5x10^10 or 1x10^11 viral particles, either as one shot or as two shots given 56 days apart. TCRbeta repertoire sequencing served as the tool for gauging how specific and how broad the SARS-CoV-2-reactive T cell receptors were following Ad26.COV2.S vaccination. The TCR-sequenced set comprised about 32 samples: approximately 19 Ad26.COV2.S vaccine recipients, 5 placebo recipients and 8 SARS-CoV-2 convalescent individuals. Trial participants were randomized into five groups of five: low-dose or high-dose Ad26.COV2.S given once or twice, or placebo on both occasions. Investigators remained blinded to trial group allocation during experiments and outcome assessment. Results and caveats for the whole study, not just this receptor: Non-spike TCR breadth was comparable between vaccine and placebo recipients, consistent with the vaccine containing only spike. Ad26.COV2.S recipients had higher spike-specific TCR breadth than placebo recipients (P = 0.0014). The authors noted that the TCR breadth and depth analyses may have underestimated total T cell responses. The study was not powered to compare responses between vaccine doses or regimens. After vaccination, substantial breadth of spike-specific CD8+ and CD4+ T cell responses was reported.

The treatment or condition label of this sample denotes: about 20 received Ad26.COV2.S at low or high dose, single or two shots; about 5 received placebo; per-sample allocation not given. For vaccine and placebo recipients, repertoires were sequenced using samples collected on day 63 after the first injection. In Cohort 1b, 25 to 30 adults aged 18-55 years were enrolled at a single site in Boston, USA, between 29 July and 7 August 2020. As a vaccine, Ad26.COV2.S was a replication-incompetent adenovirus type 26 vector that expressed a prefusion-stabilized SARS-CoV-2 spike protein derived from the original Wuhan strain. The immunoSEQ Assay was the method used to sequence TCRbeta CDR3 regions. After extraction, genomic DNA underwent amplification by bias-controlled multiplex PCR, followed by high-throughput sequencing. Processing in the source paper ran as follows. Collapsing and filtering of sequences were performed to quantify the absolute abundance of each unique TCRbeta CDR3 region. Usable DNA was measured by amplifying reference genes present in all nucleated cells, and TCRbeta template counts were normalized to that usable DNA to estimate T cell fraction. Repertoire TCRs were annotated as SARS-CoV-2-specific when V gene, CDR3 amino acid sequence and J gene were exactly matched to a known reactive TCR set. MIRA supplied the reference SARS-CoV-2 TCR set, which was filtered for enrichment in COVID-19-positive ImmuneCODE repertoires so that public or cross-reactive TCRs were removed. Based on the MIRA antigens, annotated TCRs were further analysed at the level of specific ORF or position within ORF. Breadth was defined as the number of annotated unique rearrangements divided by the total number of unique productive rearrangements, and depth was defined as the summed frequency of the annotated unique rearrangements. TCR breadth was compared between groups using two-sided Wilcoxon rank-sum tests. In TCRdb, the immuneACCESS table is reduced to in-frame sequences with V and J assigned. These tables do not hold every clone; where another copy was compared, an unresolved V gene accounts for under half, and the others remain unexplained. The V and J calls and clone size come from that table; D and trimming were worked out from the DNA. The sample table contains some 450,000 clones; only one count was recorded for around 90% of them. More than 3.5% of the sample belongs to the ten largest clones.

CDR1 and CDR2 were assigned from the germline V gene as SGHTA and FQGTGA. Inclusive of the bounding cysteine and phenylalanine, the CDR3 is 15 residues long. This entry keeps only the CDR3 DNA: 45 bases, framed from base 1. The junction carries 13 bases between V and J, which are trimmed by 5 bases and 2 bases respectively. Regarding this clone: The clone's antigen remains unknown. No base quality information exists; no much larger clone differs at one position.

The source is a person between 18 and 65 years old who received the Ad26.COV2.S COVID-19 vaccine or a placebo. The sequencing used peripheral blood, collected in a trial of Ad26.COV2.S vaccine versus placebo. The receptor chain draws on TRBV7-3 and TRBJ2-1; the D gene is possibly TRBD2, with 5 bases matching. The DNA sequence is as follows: TGTGCCAGCAGCCTAGAGCGGAGTCCCTACAATGAGCAGTTCTTC. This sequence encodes CASSLERSPYNEQFF.